Shown below are 8 T cell receptor beta chains from a single sample sequenced in a study of blood T cell repertoires in COVID-19. Some clones are missing from TCRdb's copy, which holds only in-frame ones; the method was immunoSEQ multiplex PCR. The sample includes about 240,000 clones, roughly 80% of them seen just once. The sample was peripheral blood. These receptors were taken from a woman aged 65 to 85 with acute or convalescent COVID-19.

The chain is built from TRBV5-1 and TRBJ1-6, with 8 bases identical to TRBD1. CDR3 length: 15 amino acids. Germline lookup yields CDR1 SGHRS and CDR2 YFSETQ. V shed 2 bases and J 4 bases; nucleotides not matched to a gene: 2. The DNA of the CDR3 is TGCGCCAGCAGCTTCGACAGGGGTTATAATTCACCCCTCCACTTT. Protein product: CASSFDRGYNSPLHF.

The V and J genes are TRBV7-6 and TRBJ1-3, with D unclear. CDR3 length: 14 amino acids. CDR1 is SGHVS and CDR2 is FNYEAQ in the germline V gene. V was shortened by 2 bases and J by 0 bases, with 5 bases between the two germline ends. CDR3 DNA: TGTGCCAGCAGCTTAAGGAGCTCTGGAAACACCATATATTTT. Its protein product is CASSLRSSGNTIYF.

The V call is TRBV6-6, the J call TRBJ2-7, with 9 bases that match TRBD1. Germline V CDR1 and CDR2: MNHNY, SVGAGI (reference sequence). This CDR3 is 14 amino acids long. J lost 0 bases, V lost 6 bases, and 3 bases had no gene match. CDR3 bases: TGTGCCAGCAGATGGGGACAGGGCTCCTACGAGCAGTACTTC. Amino acid sequence: CASRWGQGSYEQYF.

The chain uses TRBV28 and TRBJ1-2, with a weak D call TRBD1 (6 bases). This CDR3 is built from 20 residues. Between the trimmed V and J ends, which lost 2 bases and 0 bases, there was a span of 25 bases. Germline assignment: CDR1 MDHEN and CDR2 SYDVKM. The CDR3 protein is CASSLRRLGQPSVPNYGYTF. The CDR3 bases are TGTGCCAGCAGTTTACGCCGACTTGGACAGCCCTCGGTCCCTAACTATGGCTACACCTTC.

This clone came up once. The rearrangement uses TRBV6-5 and TRBJ1-1; no clear D gene. The germline V gene encodes CDR1 MNHEY and CDR2 SVGAGI. This CDR3 region has 13 residues. V gave up 8 bases and J gave up 4 bases, with 14 bases separating them. CDR3 region: CASLEVLGTEAFF. The CDR3 DNA is TGTGCCAGCCTCGAGGTATTGGGCACTGAAGCTTTCTTT.

As for this clone: The junction differs from germline at one of its ends, possibly a read error. The V and J genes are TRBV3-1 (or the pseudogene TRBV3-2) and TRBJ1-2, with 10 bases fitting TRBD1. The CDR3 loop spans 14 amino acids. Germline V gene sequence: CDR1 LGHDT, CDR2 YNNKEL (reference sequence). The CDR3 sequence: CTSTDNDRGHGYTF. CDR3 DNA sequence: TGTACCAGCACCGACAACGACAGGGGGCACGGCTACACCTTC.

V is TRBV7-2 and J is TRBJ2-7; TRBD1 matches 8 bases. Germline V gives CDR1 SGHTA, CDR2 FQGNSA. The trim removed 1 base at V and 10 bases at J, leaving 9 bases unmatched. The CDR3 loop spans 14 amino acids. DNA of the CDR3: TGTGCCAGCAGCTTAGGCGGGACAGGTACGCAACAGTACTTC. Its protein is CASSLGGTGTQQYF.

The chain links TRBV6-2 or TRBV6-3 to TRBJ2-2; TRBD1 aligns across 9 bases. The V gene's germline CDR1 is MNHEY and CDR2 SVGEGT. The CDR3 contains 15 residues. V trimming: 4 bases; J trimming: 3 bases; junction bases outside the gene matches: 3. CDR3 sequence reads: CASSWGQGDTGELFF. The CDR3 DNA reads as TGTGCCAGCAGTTGGGGACAGGGTGACACCGGGGAGCTGTTTTTT.